This T cell receptor beta chain was captured by sequencing in a study of long-term antiretroviral therapy in people with HIV. Study-level findings and limits: When set beside controls, HIV repertoires had CDR3 length ranges that were narrower.

Inclusion required at least two post-ART and at least one pre-ART PBMC samples. A remark on this clone: Antigen: not known.

Runs used v3.0 of the immunoSEQ assay and were done at survey level. The method was immunoSEQ multiplex PCR; TCRdb's version includes in-frame clones alone and lacks a portion of them. The table has approximately 28,000 clones, about 88% seen once. V lost 0 bases to trimming and J lost 4 bases, with 7 bases between them. The CDR3 is 13 amino acids. The germline gives CDR1 SGHNT, CDR2 YYREEE (reference sequence). Sequencing was performed on unsorted PBMCs, taken 2 years after starting antiretroviral therapy. This receptor was identified in a man in his fifties with HIV. The chain recombines TRBV5-4 with TRBJ1-1; D call uncertain. CDR3: CASSLALGTEAFF. The DNA for the CDR3 is TGTGCCAGCAGCTTGGCGCTGGGCACTGAAGCTTTCTTT. Based on the CDR3 plus reference TRBV5-4 and TRBJ1-1, the full variable domain is ETGVTQSPTHLIKTRGQQVTLRCSSQSGHNTVSWYQQALGQGPQFIFQYYREEENGRGNFPPRFSGLQFPNYSSELNVNALELDDSALYLCASSLALGTEAFFGQGTRLTVV.